A single sample gave rise to the 10 T cell receptor beta chains below, sequenced in a study of molecular identifiers for immune sequencing clone quantification (dated by TCRdb to 2017 to 2018). Libraries were prepared through PCR. Instrument used: Illumina HiSeq 4000. In TCRdb, the public reads were trimmed at Q25 with fastp and aligned with MiXCR, with productive beta chains retained. Each entry merges the rows of one CDR3 protein and shows their most common DNA and genes. For this sample the table gives around 470,000 distinct CDR3 sequences, of which around 21% were detected only once. The top ten clones comprise 0.65% to 0.95% of the sample. Sequencing input: naive CD8+ T cells from blood, with Jurkat cell RNA spiked in. This specimen's cell subset or site label, interpreted: FACS-sorted CD8+CD4-CCR7+CD45RA+ naive T cells. The receptor source for this set is a human donor in good health. Some libraries in this study had Jurkat cell RNA spiked in.

On this clonotype: Given a much more abundant clone one base away, this may be a read error. The V gene is TRBV24-1, the J gene TRBJ2-2; D gene ambiguous. With 1 base removed from V and 4 bases from J, the gap between germline ends came to 15 bases. Per germline, CDR1 KGHDR and CDR2 SFDVKD. CDR3 length: 17 amino acids. CDR3 sequence: CATSDFRVQPGTGELFF. CDR3 bases: TGTGCCACCAGTGATTTCCGCGTCCAACCGGGCACCGGGGAGCTGTTTTTT.

This clonotype was seen at least ten times. The J gene is TRBJ2-1, the V gene TRBV29-1, with 9 bases fitting TRBD1. The CDR3 is made up of 16 amino acids. CDR1 is SQVTM, CDR2 ANQGSEA, per germline. V lost 3 bases to trimming and J lost 8 bases; unmatched junction nucleotides: 14. The DNA for the CDR3 is TGCAGCGTTGACTTTAGGGCCCGGGACAGGGAGGATGAGCAGTTCTTC. Its translation is CSVDFRARDREDEQFF.

This clonotype was recorded many times. The chain combines TRBV4-3 with TRBJ2-1, with TRBD2 as a possible D gene (6 bases). Germline V gene sequence: CDR1 LGHNA, CDR2 YSLEER. The V gene lost 4 bases and the J gene lost 2 bases, with 15 bases spanning the gap. This CDR3 is built from 16 residues. CDR3 region: CASSPWRGDAYNEQFF. Here the CDR3 DNA reads TGCGCCAGCAGCCCCTGGAGGGGAGACGCCTACAATGAGCAGTTCTTC.

To note about this clonotype: As the CDR3 is not closed by the conserved phenylalanine or tryptophan, this likely results from a read error. The J gene is TRBJ2-1, the V gene TRBV5-6; D unresolved. Germline lookup yields CDR1 SGHDT and CDR2 YYEEEE. Trimming cost V 0 bases and J 4 bases, with 11 bases left between them. The CDR3 loop spans 15 amino acids. CDR3 in amino acids: CASSLGTLEYNEQFL. The CDR3 nucleotides are TGTGCCAGCAGCTTGGGTACGCTGGAGTACAATGAGCAGTTCCTC.

With regard to this clonotype: A much larger clone is a single base away; this may be a read error. This chain links TRBV20-1 with TRBJ2-7; TRBD1 matches at 7 bases. Germline loops: CDR1 DFQATT, CDR2 SNEGSKA (reference sequence). This CDR3 is 13 amino acids long. The CDR3 spells CSAGDRATYEQYF. The DNA of the CDR3 is TGCAGTGCTGGAGACAGGGCGACCTACGAGCAGTACTTC.

The gene calls are TRBV23-1 and TRBJ2-1; D is uncertain. TRBV23-1 is marked as an open reading frame, function uncertain. V shed 1 base and J shed 0 bases, with 13 bases lying between them. This CDR3 contains 17 residues. The CDR3, as DNA: TGCGCCAGCAGTCAATGTCTCATCAATTCCTCCTACAATGAGCAGTTCTTC. It encodes CASSQCLINSSYNEQFF.

V usage is TRBV14 and J usage is TRBJ2-1; TRBD1 matches at 7 bases. From germline, CDR1 is SGHDN and CDR2 FVKESK. Unmatched junction bases numbered 7, after V lost 0 bases and J lost 2 bases. The CDR3 is 17 residues long. The CDR3: CASSQETGWDTYNEQFF. CDR3 bases: TGTGCCAGCAGCCAAGAGACAGGGTGGGATACCTACAATGAGCAGTTCTTC.

This clonotype was recorded many times. This chain links TRBV7-9 with TRBJ2-7; no definite D call. Trimming pared 5 bases from V and 5 bases from J, leaving 16 bases between. The CDR3 is made up of 14 amino acids. CDR1 is SEHNR, CDR2 FQNEAQ, per germline (reference sequence). As DNA, the CDR3 is TGTGCCAGCAGCCATCTACATCTGCCTAACGAGCAGTACTTC. This sequence encodes CASSHLHLPNEQYF.

This clonotype showed up many times. CDR3 in DNA: TGTGCCAGCAGTTTCGATGCTGGCGAACCTACGCAGTATTTT. Its protein is CASSFDAGEPTQYF. The rearrangement links TRBV28 to TRBJ2-3; no reliable D call. The germline gives CDR1 MDHEN, CDR2 SYDVKM. V was cut by 3 bases and J by 8 bases, with 15 bases left in between. This CDR3 comprises 14 residues. Full variable domain (missing parts from reference TRBV28 and TRBJ2-3): DVKVTQSSRYLVKRTGEKVFLECVQDMDHENMFWYRQDPGLGLRLIYFSYDVKMKEKGDIPEGYSVSREKKERFSLILESASTNQTSMYLCASSFDAGEPTQYFGPGTRLTVL.

The rearrangement uses TRBV4-1 and TRBJ2-7; the D gene could be TRBD1 or TRBD2 (5 bases each). From germline, CDR1 is MGHRA and CDR2 YSYEKL. This CDR3 is built from 18 residues. V dropped 3 bases and J dropped 0 bases, with 21 bases sitting between them. The CDR3 sequence is CASSHPRVGTDDSYEQYF. CDR3 in DNA: TGCGCCAGCAGCCACCCCAGGGTCGGGACGGATGACTCCTACGAGCAGTACTTC.